The TCR beta chain under discussion was sequenced for a study of blood T cell repertoires in COVID-19 (dated by TCRdb to the early 2020s). Regarding the research as a whole: Samples from collaborators originated in the United States, Italy and Spain and spanned both the acute and convalescent phases of COVID-19. The prospective study material was composed of cDNA or gDNA derived from T cells, B-cell-depleted T cells, or PBMCs. A de-identified subject ID, COVID-19 status, age in years and sex were almost always included in the sample metadata. The dataset comprised deeply sampled blood TCRbeta repertoires from subjects exposed to, actively infected with, or recovered from COVID-19. The samples were drawn from the first 160 participants of the ongoing ImmuneRACE study and from roughly 1,300 subjects provided by 6 global collaborators. Where HLA class I and class II types were available, the types were taken from metadata supplied by the sample provider, not from assay-based typing. The repertoires were released in a freely available public database meant as a resource for research on the immune response to SARS-CoV-2.

Note on this clone: Its cognate antigen has yet to be identified. No quality values exist for individual bases; no much larger clone is one base distant.

The investigation overall reported the following: How much clinical and demographic metadata was included differed by source and by participant, and the metadata was provided uncurated.

TCRbeta CDR3 regions were amplified from genomic DNA using the immunoSEQ Assay, a bias-controlled multiplex PCR. As for the original processing: The number of nucleated cells in each sample was estimated by amplification of reference gene primers within the assay. To quantify the absolute abundance of each unique TCRbeta CDR3 rearrangement, sequence reads were collapsed and filtered. Productive Simpson clonality was computed per sample as the square root of Simpson's diversity index over productive rearrangements. The source is immuneACCESS, and TCRdb retained only in-frame sequences with V and J called. Part of the clones is not carried over; for the studies checked, unresolved V genes explain less than half of this, and the remainder is unexplained. V and J calls plus clone size are reproduced from that table; the DNA served to infer D and trimming. The sample contains 350,000 to 400,000 clones, about 90% of them found a single time. The ten biggest clones cover 1.7% of the sample.

Participants in the prospective study were enrolled through a virtual design, were aged roughly 18 to 100 years, and lived in under 25 United States geographic areas. In the prospective study, cohorts were assigned on the basis of participant-reported clinical history obtained from a screening survey and a study questionnaire. Recovered participants in ImmuneRACE Cohort 3 were defined as having two consecutive negative NP/OP PCR tests, clearance from a healthcare professional, or resolution of symptoms. Each participant in the prospective study had whole blood, serum and a nasopharyngeal or oropharyngeal swab collected by mobile phlebotomists. Additional blood draws and questionnaires over an approximately two-month period could optionally be provided by prospective study participants. Blood samples from the prospective study were shipped frozen or at room temperature prior to DNA extraction. Sequenced input: PBMCs or T cells enriched from blood (not recorded which). This TCR came from a woman aged 25 to 45 who had recovered from COVID-19.

The CDR3 sequence is CASSITGVRSNQPQHF. The DNA sequence is TGTGCCAGCAGCATTACAGGGGTGAGGAGCAATCAGCCCCAGCATTTT. The V gene is TRBV5-5 and the J gene is TRBJ1-5; TRBD1 agrees with 7 junctional bases. Taken from the germline V gene (reference sequence), the CDR1 and CDR2 loops are SGHKS and YYEKEE. From the cysteine up to the phenylalanine, the CDR3 has a length of 16 residues. Only the CDR3 region is kept as DNA, spanning 48 bases read in frame from base 1. V trim: 4 bases; J trim: 1 base; unmatched bases: 8.